These T cell receptor beta chains were read from a single sample in a study of STAT5B mutations in CD4+ large granular lymphocyte leukemia. Produced via immunoSEQ multiplex PCR; TCRdb's table is partial and in-frame only. Of about 23,000 clones in the sample, about 80% were seen once. Sequenced input: CD4+ T cells from blood buffy coats. These receptors came from a human donor in good health. The CDR3 runs from the conserved cysteine through the conserved F or W. D genes are given only for firm matches.

d_gene: -; len: 14; v_gene: TRBV6-5; j_gene: TRBJ1-1; CDR3aa: CASRSRGGGTEAFF; CDR3nt: TGTGCCAGCAGGTCCAGGGGAGGGGGCACTGAAGCTTTCTTT
d_gene: TRBD2; len: 20; v_gene: TRBV7-8; j_gene: TRBJ2-3; CDR3aa: CASSPSRILAGGRHTDTQYF; CDR3nt: TGTGCCAGCAGCCCCTCCAGGATACTAGCGGGAGGCCGACACACAGATACGCAGTATTTT
d_gene: TRBD1; len: 15; v_gene: TRBV27; j_gene: TRBJ2-7; CDR3aa: CASSFRDRGSYEQYF; CDR3nt: TGTGCCAGCAGTTTTCGGGACAGGGGATCCTACGAGCAGTACTTC
d_gene: -; len: 13; v_gene: TRBV28; j_gene: TRBJ1-1; CDR3aa: CASSLPLGSGAFF; CDR3nt: TGTGCCAGCAGTTTACCCCTTGGCAGCGGAGCTTTCTTT
d_gene: TRBD1; len: 15; v_gene: TRBV19; j_gene: TRBJ2-5; CDR3aa: CASSIRTGGQETQYF; CDR3nt: TGTGCCAGTAGTATTCGGACAGGGGGGCAAGAGACCCAGTACTTC
d_gene: TRBD1; len: 15; v_gene: TRBV29-1; j_gene: TRBJ1-1; CDR3aa: CSVGSWGTVNTEAFF; CDR3nt: TGCAGCGTTGGGTCTTGGGGGACAGTGAACACTGAAGCTTTCTTT
d_gene: -; len: 14; v_gene: TRBV30; j_gene: TRBJ1-1; CDR3aa: CAWSKGEPNTEAFF; CDR3nt: TGTGCCTGGAGTAAAGGAGAGCCGAACACTGAAGCTTTCTTT
d_gene: -; len: 15; v_gene: TRBV11-3; j_gene: TRBJ1-2; CDR3aa: CASSPGTGGRDGYTF; CDR3nt: TGTGCCAGCAGCCCAGGTACTGGGGGACGTGATGGCTACACCTTC
d_gene: -; len: 12; v_gene: TRBV29-1; j_gene: TRBJ1-4; CDR3aa: CSVGQSNEKLFF; CDR3nt: TGCAGCGTTGGTCAGAGTAATGAAAAACTGTTTTTT
d_gene: -; len: 13; v_gene: TRBV27; j_gene: TRBJ2-1; CDR3aa: CASSRERGDEQFF; CDR3nt: TGTGCCAGCTCCCGGGAGAGGGGCGATGAGCAGTTCTTC
d_gene: TRBD1; len: 14; v_gene: TRBV7-6; j_gene: TRBJ2-1; CDR3aa: CASSLDDRGYEQFF; CDR3nt: TGTGCCAGCAGCTTAGACGACAGGGGATATGAGCAGTTCTTC
d_gene: -; len: 16; v_gene: TRBV5-6; j_gene: TRBJ2-6; CDR3aa: CASSLPQISGANVLTF; CDR3nt: TGTGCCAGCAGCTTGCCTCAGATCTCTGGGGCCAACGTCCTGACTTTC
d_gene: -; len: 16; v_gene: TRBV11-1; j_gene: TRBJ2-1; CDR3aa: CASSLRGARYYNEQFF; CDR3nt: TGTGCCAGCAGCTTAAGGGGGGCGCGATACTACAATGAGCAGTTCTTC
d_gene: TRBD1; len: 17; v_gene: TRBV7-6; j_gene: TRBJ1-1; CDR3aa: CASSLFRGPGGNTEAFF; CDR3nt: TGTGCCAGCAGCTTATTTCGGGGCCCAGGGGGGAACACTGAAGCTTTCTTT
d_gene: TRBD2; len: 15; v_gene: TRBV30; j_gene: TRBJ2-1; CDR3aa: CAWSVGLAGGRWQFF; CDR3nt: TGTGCCTGGAGTGTAGGGCTAGCGGGCGGTCGATGGCAGTTCTTC
d_gene: TRBD2; len: 18; v_gene: TRBV5-1; j_gene: TRBJ2-2; CDR3aa: CASSLAPAGGPNTGELFF; CDR3nt: TGCGCCAGCAGCTTGGCCCCAGCGGGGGGCCCGAACACCGGGGAGCTGTTTTTT
d_gene: TRBD1; len: 16; v_gene: TRBV27; j_gene: TRBJ2-5; CDR3aa: CASSLFSGTGLETQYF; CDR3nt: TGTGCCAGCAGTTTATTCTCCGGGACAGGGTTGGAGACCCAGTACTTC